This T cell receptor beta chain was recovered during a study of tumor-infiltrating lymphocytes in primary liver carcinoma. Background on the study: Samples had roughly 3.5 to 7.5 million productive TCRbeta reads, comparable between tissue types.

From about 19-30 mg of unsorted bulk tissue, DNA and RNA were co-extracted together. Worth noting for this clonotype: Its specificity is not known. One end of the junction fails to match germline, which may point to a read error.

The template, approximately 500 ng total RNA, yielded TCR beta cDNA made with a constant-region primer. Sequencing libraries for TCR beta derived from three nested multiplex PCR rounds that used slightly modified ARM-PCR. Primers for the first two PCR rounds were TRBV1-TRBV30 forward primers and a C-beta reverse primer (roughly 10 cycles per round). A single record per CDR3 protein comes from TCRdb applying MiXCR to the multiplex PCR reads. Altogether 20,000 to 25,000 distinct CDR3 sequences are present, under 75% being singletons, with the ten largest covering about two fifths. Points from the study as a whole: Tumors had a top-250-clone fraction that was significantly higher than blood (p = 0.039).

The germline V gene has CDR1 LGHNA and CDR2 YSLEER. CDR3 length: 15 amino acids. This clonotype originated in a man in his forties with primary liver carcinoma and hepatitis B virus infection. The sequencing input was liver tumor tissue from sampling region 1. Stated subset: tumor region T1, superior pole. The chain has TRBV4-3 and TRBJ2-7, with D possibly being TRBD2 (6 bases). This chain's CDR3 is CASNQYRETPYEQYF. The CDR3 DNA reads TGCGCCAGCAACCAATACCGGGAGACTCCCTACGAGCAGTACTTC.